Listed below are T cell receptor beta chains from one sample, sequenced in a study of multiple sclerosis patients with progressive multifocal leukoencephalopathy. Using immunoSEQ multiplex PCR, the repertoire was profiled, and TCRdb retains in-frame clones only, with some absent. Here the sample spans about 32,000 clones, approximately 92% being singletons. The sequencing input was PBMCs. Receptors were obtained from a man aged 25-45 years with multiple sclerosis. Each CDR3 is given with its conserved first and last residue. The order of the fields is clone size, D gene, J gene, V gene, CDR3 protein, CDR3 DNA. A D gene is named only where the DNA matches it firmly. Not every row has a clone size; where given, it reads once, few, many or a size class.

clone_size: .
d_call: TRBD2
j_call: TRBJ2-4
v_call: TRBV4-1
cdr3_aa: CASSQVHSGSIAKNIQYF
cdr3_nt: TGCGCCAGCAGCCAAGTTCATAGCGGGTCCATAGCCAAAAACATTCAGTACTTC

clone_size: .
d_call: .
j_call: TRBJ1-3
v_call: TRBV5-1
cdr3_aa: CASSRGQLAGNTIYF
cdr3_nt: TGCGCCAGCAGCCGAGGACAATTAGCTGGAAACACCATATATTTT

clone_size: .
d_call: .
j_call: TRBJ2-2
v_call: TRBV11-2
cdr3_aa: CASSLIGLATGELFF
cdr3_nt: TGTGCCAGCAGCTTGATAGGGCTAGCGACCGGGGAGCTGTTTTTT

clone_size: .
d_call: .
j_call: TRBJ1-3
v_call: TRBV2
cdr3_aa: CASSRELAASSGNTIYF
cdr3_nt: TGTGCCAGCAGTCGTGAGCTCGCCGCAAGCTCTGGAAACACCATATATTTT

clone_size: .
d_call: .
j_call: TRBJ2-3
v_call: TRBV28
cdr3_aa: CASRGEDTQYF
cdr3_nt: TGTGCCAGCAGGGGGGAGGATACGCAGTATTTT

clone_size: .
d_call: .
j_call: TRBJ2-1
v_call: TRBV19
cdr3_aa: CASSIVPSASYNEQFF
cdr3_nt: TGTGCCAGTAGTATCGTGCCTAGCGCGTCCTACAATGAGCAGTTCTTC

clone_size: once
d_call: .
j_call: TRBJ2-5
v_call: TRBV19
cdr3_aa: CASSIDRAQETQYF
cdr3_nt: TGTGCCAGTAGTATAGATCGGGCGCAAGAGACCCAGTACTTC

clone_size: .
d_call: .
j_call: TRBJ1-1
v_call: TRBV7-2
cdr3_aa: CASSSRQMNTEAFF
cdr3_nt: TGTGCCAGCAGCTCAAGACAGATGAACACTGAAGCTTTCTTT

clone_size: .
d_call: .
j_call: TRBJ2-2
v_call: TRBV27
cdr3_aa: CASSFYSSTGELFF
cdr3_nt: TGTGCCAGCAGTTTCTACAGTTCCACCGGGGAGCTGTTTTTT

clone_size: .
d_call: .
j_call: TRBJ1-2
v_call: TRBV5-1
cdr3_aa: CASSLGGRVDGYTF
cdr3_nt: TGCGCCAGCAGCTTGGGTGGCAGGGTGGATGGCTACACCTTC

clone_size: .
d_call: TRBD1
j_call: TRBJ1-2
v_call: TRBV15
cdr3_aa: CATSSRTGRGYTF
cdr3_nt: TGTGCCACCAGCTCTCGGACAGGGAGGGGCTACACCTTC

clone_size: few
d_call: TRBD2
j_call: TRBJ2-7
v_call: TRBV5-1
cdr3_aa: CASSWTAGTSYEQYF
cdr3_nt: TGCGCCAGCAGCTGGACGGCCGGGACTAGCTACGAGCAGTACTTC

clone_size: .
d_call: .
j_call: TRBJ2-1
v_call: TRBV5-6
cdr3_aa: CASSPGTLAINEQFF
cdr3_nt: TGTGCCAGCAGTCCCGGGACCCTAGCCATCAATGAGCAGTTCTTC

clone_size: .
d_call: .
j_call: TRBJ2-7
v_call: TRBV6-5
cdr3_aa: CASSSLGRASSYEQYF
cdr3_nt: TGTGCCAGCAGTTCCCTTGGACGGGCTTCCTCCTACGAGCAGTACTTC

clone_size: .
d_call: .
j_call: TRBJ1-5
v_call: TRBV19
cdr3_aa: CASSTQNNQPQHF
cdr3_nt: TGTGCCAGTAGTACACAGAACAATCAGCCCCAGCATTTT

clone_size: .
d_call: .
j_call: TRBJ1-5
v_call: TRBV19
cdr3_aa: CASTDWGADQPQHF
cdr3_nt: TGTGCCAGTACCGACTGGGGTGCGGATCAGCCCCAGCATTTT

clone_size: once
d_call: TRBD2
j_call: TRBJ2-2
v_call: TRBV19
cdr3_aa: CASSMGLAGATGELFF
cdr3_nt: TGTGCCAGTAGTATGGGACTAGCGGGAGCTACCGGGGAGCTGTTTTTT

clone_size: .
d_call: .
j_call: TRBJ1-1
v_call: TRBV29-1
cdr3_aa: CSVLSRGEGAEAFF
cdr3_nt: TGCAGCGTTCTTAGTCGGGGGGAGGGCGCTGAAGCTTTCTTT

clone_size: .
d_call: .
j_call: TRBJ1-2
v_call: TRBV7-2
cdr3_aa: CASSLDIGGGRGYTF
cdr3_nt: TGTGCCAGCAGCTTAGACATAGGAGGAGGAAGAGGCTACACCTTC

clone_size: .
d_call: .
j_call: TRBJ2-7
v_call: TRBV27
cdr3_aa: CASSLGDSGFYEQYF
cdr3_nt: TGTGCCAGCAGTTTAGGCGATAGCGGCTTCTACGAGCAGTACTTC

clone_size: .
d_call: .
j_call: TRBJ1-2
v_call: TRBV7-8
cdr3_aa: CASSLGDPQGSYGYTF
cdr3_nt: TGTGCCAGCAGCTTAGGGGACCCCCAAGGTAGCTATGGCTACACCTTC

clone_size: once
d_call: .
j_call: TRBJ2-5
v_call: TRBV2
cdr3_aa: CASKTGRGQETQYF
cdr3_nt: TGTGCCAGCAAGACGGGGCGAGGGCAAGAGACCCAGTACTTC

clone_size: .
d_call: .
j_call: TRBJ2-1
v_call: TRBV19
cdr3_aa: CASSIGARTAAEQFF
cdr3_nt: TGTGCCAGTAGTATTGGAGCTAGGACGGCGGCTGAGCAGTTCTTC

clone_size: .
d_call: TRBD1
j_call: TRBJ2-7
v_call: TRBV29-1
cdr3_aa: CSVEAGQGAYEQYF
cdr3_nt: TGCAGCGTTGAAGCAGGACAGGGAGCCTACGAGCAGTACTTC

clone_size: few
d_call: .
j_call: TRBJ1-1
v_call: TRBV2
cdr3_aa: CASSPQKVQFTEAFF
cdr3_nt: TGTGCCAGCAGTCCTCAAAAGGTACAGTTCACTGAAGCTTTCTTT